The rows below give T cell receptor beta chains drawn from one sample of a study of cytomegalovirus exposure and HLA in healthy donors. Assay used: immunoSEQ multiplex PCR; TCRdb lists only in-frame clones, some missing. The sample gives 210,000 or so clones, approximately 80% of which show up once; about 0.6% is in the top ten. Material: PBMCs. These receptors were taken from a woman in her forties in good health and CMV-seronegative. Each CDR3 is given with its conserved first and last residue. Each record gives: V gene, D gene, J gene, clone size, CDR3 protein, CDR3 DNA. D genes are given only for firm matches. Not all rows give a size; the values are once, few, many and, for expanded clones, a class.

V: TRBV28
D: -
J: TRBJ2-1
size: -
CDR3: CASSFPGSGQAYNEQFF
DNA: TGTGCCAGCAGTTTTCCTGGTTCCGGCCAGGCCTACAATGAGCAGTTCTTC

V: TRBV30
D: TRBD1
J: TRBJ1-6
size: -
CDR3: CAWTNRGPQYFYNSPLHF
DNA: TGTGCCTGGACCAACAGGGGACCGCAGTATTTCTATAATTCACCCCTCCACTTT

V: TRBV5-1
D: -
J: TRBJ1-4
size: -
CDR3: CASSLGAAEKLFF
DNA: TGCGCCAGCAGCTTGGGAGCGGCGGAAAAACTGTTTTTT

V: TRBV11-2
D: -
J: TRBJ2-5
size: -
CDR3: CASSLLLGRGEETQYF
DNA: TGTGCCAGCAGCTTACTTTTGGGCAGGGGGGAAGAGACCCAGTACTTC

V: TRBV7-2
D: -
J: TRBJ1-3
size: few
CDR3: CASSPLGSGSGNTIYF
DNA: TGTGCCAGCAGCCCCCTTGGGTCGGGCTCTGGAAACACCATATATTTT

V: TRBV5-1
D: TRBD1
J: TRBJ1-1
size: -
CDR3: CASCETGTEAFF
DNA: TGCGCCAGCTGTGAAACGGGGACAGAGGCTTTCTTT

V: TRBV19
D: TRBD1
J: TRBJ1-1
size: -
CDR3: CASSDTGGWNTEAFF
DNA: TGTGCCAGTAGTGACACAGGGGGCTGGAACACTGAAGCTTTCTTT

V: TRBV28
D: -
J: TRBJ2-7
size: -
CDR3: CASRTLYGQYF
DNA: TGTGCCAGCCGAACCCTTTACGGGCAGTACTTC

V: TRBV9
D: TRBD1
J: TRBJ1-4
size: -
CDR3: CASSRGQGSEKLFF
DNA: TGTGCCAGCAGCAGGGGACAGGGGAGTGAAAAACTGTTTTTT

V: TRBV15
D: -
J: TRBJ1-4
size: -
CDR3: CATSRDSNLVELFF
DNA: TGTGCCACCAGCAGAGATAGTAACTTAGTGGAACTGTTTTTT